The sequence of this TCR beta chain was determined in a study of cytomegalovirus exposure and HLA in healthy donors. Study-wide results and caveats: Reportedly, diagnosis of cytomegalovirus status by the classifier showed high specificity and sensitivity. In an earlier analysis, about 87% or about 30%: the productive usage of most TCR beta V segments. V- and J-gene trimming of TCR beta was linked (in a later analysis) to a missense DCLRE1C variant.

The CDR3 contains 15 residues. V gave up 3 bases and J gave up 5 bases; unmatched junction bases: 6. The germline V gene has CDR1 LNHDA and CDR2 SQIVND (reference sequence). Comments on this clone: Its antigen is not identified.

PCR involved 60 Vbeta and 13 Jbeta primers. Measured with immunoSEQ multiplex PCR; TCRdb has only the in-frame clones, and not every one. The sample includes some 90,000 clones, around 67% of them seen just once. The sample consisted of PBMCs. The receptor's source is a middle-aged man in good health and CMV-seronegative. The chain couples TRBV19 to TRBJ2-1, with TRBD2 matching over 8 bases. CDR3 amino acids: CASSISRRGDNEQFF. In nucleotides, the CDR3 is TGTGCCAGTAGTATCTCCCGGCGGGGGGACAATGAGCAGTTCTTC.